The entry below describes one T cell receptor (beta chain). Its antigen is unidentified. The CDR3 is 15 amino acids. Germline lookup yields CDR1 LNHNV and CDR2 YYDKDF (reference sequence). Trimming took off 10 bases at V and 0 bases at J, with 15 bases between the two ends. The data stem from a study of shared clonotypes between healthy human individuals. Study-level background: Donor composition was a couple of women and a few men, aged 18 to 49.

General study points: Donors were few, which limited the genetic and exposure-history diversity represented. Sequencing depth was expected to influence donor clonotype sharing.

Under the authors' procedure: ImmunoSEQ sequences covered only the junction and lacked quality scores; filtering therefore differed. Using immunoSEQ multiplex PCR, the repertoire was profiled, and TCRdb retains in-frame clones only, with some absent. Clonal size and the V and J genes are those of that table, whereas D and trimming came from the DNA. The repertoire consists of under 750,000 clones, with 72% occurring once and the leading ten covering under 2%. This TCR was sampled from a woman under 40 in good health. The sample comprised memory CD4+ T cells sorted from blood. Subset denoted: CD45RA-negative fraction. The chain links TRBV15 to TRBJ1-4; D is unresolved. The CDR3 loop reads CAISRAVATNEKLFF. DNA of the CDR3: TGTGCCATTTCTCGGGCAGTTGCAACTAATGAAAAACTGTTTTTT.